This TCR beta chain was captured by sequencing in a study of Ad26.COV2.S vaccination and SARS-CoV-2 variants. The wider study: Sample donor was a member of the COV1001 Ad26.COV2.S trial arm. Into the muscle, Ad26.COV2.S was dosed once or twice, 56 days apart.

The assay was immunoSEQ multiplex PCR, and TCRdb's table has in-frame clones only and misses some. This sample yields about 350,000 clones, of which about nine tenths are seen a single time; about 3% belongs to the top ten. The CDR3 extends over 13 amino acids. Per germline, CDR1 MNHEY and CDR2 SVGEGT. With 5 bases clipped from V and 5 bases from J, the junction kept 5 bases outside the gene matches. The treatment is: over 15 received Ad26.COV2.S at low or high dose, single or two shots; roughly five received placebo; per-sample allocation not given. Day 63 after the first injection of vaccine or placebo was the sampling time.

Sequencing was performed on peripheral blood, taken in a trial of Ad26.COV2.S vaccine versus placebo. The TCR sequence derives from a person between 18 and 65 years old who received the Ad26.COV2.S COVID-19 vaccine or a placebo. The rearrangement links TRBV6-2 or TRBV6-3 to TRBJ2-5, with 7 positions matching TRBD2. Here the CDR3 DNA reads TGTGCCAGCAGTAGGACTAGAGTCGAGACCCAGTACTTC. This codes for CASSRTRVETQYF.